This T cell receptor (beta chain) was retrieved from a study of preoperative IRX-2 immunotherapy in early breast cancer. The repertoire was sequenced with immunoSEQ multiplex PCR; TCRdb's copy has only in-frame clones and lacks some. The sample lists roughly 99,000 clones, just over 85% occurring once. Trimming removed 6 bases at V and 0 bases at J, with 15 bases between. The CDR3 has 17 residues. Treatment defined: preoperative locoregional IRX-2 cytokine immunotherapy. Patients received preoperative, locoregional IRX-2 cytokine immunotherapy in a phase Ib study. This clonotype was obtained from a human donor with breast cancer. Sample: tumor tissue, taken after IRX-2 immunotherapy. The V and J genes are TRBV23-1 and TRBJ2-6; D is possibly TRBD1 (5 bases). TRBV23-1 is flagged as an ORF with uncertain function. The CDR3, as DNA: TGCGCCAGCAGGGAAAGTCAGGGTCTCTCTGGGGCCAACGTCCTGACTTTC. Translation: CASRESQGLSGANVLTF.